The sequence of this T cell receptor (beta chain) was determined in a study of blood T cells in healthy people across ages. Using a J-beta primer mix together with a sample-barcoded 5' primer, a second PCR was run for roughly 6 to 12 cycles. TCRdb analysed the 5' RACE reads with MiXCR anew, one entry per CDR3 protein. The data contain fewer than 1 million distinct CDR3 sequences, 40% to 50% of them singletons. V was cut by 1 base and J by 8 bases, with 12 bases left in between. Germline CDR1 is LGHDT and CDR2 is YNNKEL (reference sequence). The CDR3 consists of 15 residues. The chain employs TRBV3-1 and TRBJ1-6; D not resolved. This TCR came from a man aged 55-75 years in good health. Source material: blood. CDR3 sequence: CASSQGAMSDSPLHF. As DNA, the CDR3 is TGTGCCAGCAGCCAAGGAGCTATGTCGGATTCACCCCTCCACTTT.